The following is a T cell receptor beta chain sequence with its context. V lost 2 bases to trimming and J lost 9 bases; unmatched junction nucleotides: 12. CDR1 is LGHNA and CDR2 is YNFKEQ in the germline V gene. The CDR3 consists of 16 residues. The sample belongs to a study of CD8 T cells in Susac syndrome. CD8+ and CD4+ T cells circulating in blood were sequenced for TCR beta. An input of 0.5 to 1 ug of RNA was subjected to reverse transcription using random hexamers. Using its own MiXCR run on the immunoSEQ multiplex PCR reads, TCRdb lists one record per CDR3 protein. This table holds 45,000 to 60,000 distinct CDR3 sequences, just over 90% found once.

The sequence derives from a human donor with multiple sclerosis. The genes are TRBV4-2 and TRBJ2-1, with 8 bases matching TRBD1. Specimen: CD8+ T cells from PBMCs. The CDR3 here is CASSQYGTGGVGEQFF. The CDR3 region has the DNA TGTGCCAGCAGCCAATACGGGACAGGAGGTGTTGGTGAGCAGTTCTTC.